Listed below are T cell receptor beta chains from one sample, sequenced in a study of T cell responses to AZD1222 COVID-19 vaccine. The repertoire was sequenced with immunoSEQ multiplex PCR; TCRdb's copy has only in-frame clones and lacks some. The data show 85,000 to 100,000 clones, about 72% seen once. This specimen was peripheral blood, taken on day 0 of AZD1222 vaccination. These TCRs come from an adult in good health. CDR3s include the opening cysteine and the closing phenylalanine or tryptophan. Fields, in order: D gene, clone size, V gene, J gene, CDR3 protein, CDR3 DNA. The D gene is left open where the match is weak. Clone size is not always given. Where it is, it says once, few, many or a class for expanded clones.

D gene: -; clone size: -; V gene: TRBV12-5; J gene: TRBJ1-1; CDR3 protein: CASGATGRVAFF; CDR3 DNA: TGTGCTAGTGGCGCAACAGGGAGGGTGGCTTTCTTT
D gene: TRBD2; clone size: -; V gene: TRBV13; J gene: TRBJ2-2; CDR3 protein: CASSLSGRRDTGELFF; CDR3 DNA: TGTGCCAGCAGCCTCAGCGGGAGAAGGGACACCGGGGAGCTGTTTTTT
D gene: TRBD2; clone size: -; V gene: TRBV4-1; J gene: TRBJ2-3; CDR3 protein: CASSQEGLAGGPTDTQYF; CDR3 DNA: TGCGCCAGCAGCCAAGAAGGGCTAGCGGGAGGGCCGACAGATACGCAGTATTTT
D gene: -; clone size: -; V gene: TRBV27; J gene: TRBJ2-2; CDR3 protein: CASSFFGNTGELFF; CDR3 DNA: TGTGCCAGCAGTTTTTTCGGGAACACCGGGGAGCTGTTTTTT
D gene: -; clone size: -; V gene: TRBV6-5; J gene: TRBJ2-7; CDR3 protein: CASSYSIYGPTYEQYF; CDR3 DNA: TGTGCCAGCAGTTACTCGATTTACGGACCAACCTACGAGCAGTACTTC
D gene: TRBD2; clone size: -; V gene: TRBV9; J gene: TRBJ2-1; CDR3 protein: CASSVRTSGSPRLHNEQFF; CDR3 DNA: TGTGCCAGCAGCGTTAGGACTAGCGGGAGCCCGCGTCTACACAATGAGCAGTTCTTC
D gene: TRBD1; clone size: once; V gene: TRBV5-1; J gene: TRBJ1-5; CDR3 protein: CASSLSAGGYQPQHF; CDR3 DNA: TGCGCCAGCAGCTTGTCGGCAGGGGGATATCAGCCCCAGCATTTT
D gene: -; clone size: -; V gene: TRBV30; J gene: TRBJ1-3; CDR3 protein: CAWSLLPPVNTIYF; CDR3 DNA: TGTGCCTGGAGTCTACTTCCCCCGGTAAACACCATATATTTT
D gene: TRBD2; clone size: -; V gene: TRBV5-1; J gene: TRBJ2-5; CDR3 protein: CASSLGSGAGKETQYF; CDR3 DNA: TGCGCCAGCAGCCTGGGGAGCGGGGCAGGGAAAGAGACCCAGTACTTC
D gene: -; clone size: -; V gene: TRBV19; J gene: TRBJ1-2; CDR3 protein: CASSPLTEGRIYGYTF; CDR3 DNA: TGTGCCAGTAGTCCCCTGACAGAGGGGCGCATCTATGGCTACACCTTC
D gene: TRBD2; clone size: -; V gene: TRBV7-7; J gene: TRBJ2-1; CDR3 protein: CASSSGAGVYNEQFF; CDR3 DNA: TGTGCTAGCAGCTCAGGAGCGGGAGTCTACAATGAGCAGTTCTTC